Below are 24 T cell receptor beta chains sequenced from a single sample in a study of blood T cell repertoires in COVID-19. Assay: immunoSEQ multiplex PCR; the TCRdb copy retains only in-frame clones and omits some. The sample has about 180,000 clones; 87% are singletons. What was sequenced was peripheral blood. The receptor source for this set is a woman in her seventies with COVID-19, enrolled during active disease.

This rearrangement joins TRBV14 to TRBJ2-7; 9 nucleotides match TRBD1. Germline V gene sequence: CDR1 SGHDN, CDR2 FVKESK. The ends lost 4 bases at V and 5 bases at J; junction bases unmatched: 9. This CDR3 contains 15 residues. This CDR3 reads CASSREPGQGHEQYF. CDR3 DNA: TGTGCCAGCAGCCGAGAGCCGGGACAGGGCCACGAGCAGTACTTC.

The chain combines TRBV7-8 with TRBJ2-2; D perhaps matches TRBD1 (6 bases). The CDR3 extends over 14 amino acids. Trimming removed 5 bases at V and 7 bases at J, with 14 bases between. CDR1 is SGHVS and CDR2 is FQNEAQ in the germline V gene. In nucleotides, the CDR3 is TGTGCCAGCAGCGCGGACGGACAGTTCGGGGAGCTGTTTTTT. Its protein product is CASSADGQFGELFF. The complete variable domain, with remaining parts taken from reference TRBV7-8 and TRBJ2-2, reads GAGVSQSPRYKVAKRGQDVALRCDPISGHVSLFWYQQALGQGPEFLTYFQNEAQLDKSGLPSDRFFAERPEGSVSTLKIQRTQQEDSAVYLCASSADGQFGELFFGEGSRLTVL.

This clone appeared a few times. The chain links TRBV4-3 to TRBJ2-1; no definite D call. CDR1 is LGHNA and CDR2 is YSLEER in the germline V gene. Trimming took 0 bases from V and 4 from J, leaving 10 bases between them. This CDR3 is 15 amino acids long. The CDR3 loop is CASSQDVTPYNEQFF. The CDR3 region has the DNA TGCGCCAGCAGCCAAGATGTGACACCATACAATGAGCAGTTCTTC.

The V gene is TRBV5-1, the J gene TRBJ2-7; D possibly corresponds to TRBD1 (6 bases). Germline values: CDR1 SGHRS, CDR2 YFSETQ. This CDR3 comprises 14 residues. The germline V and J ends were trimmed by 0 bases and 5 bases, with 12 bases remaining between them. CDR3 nucleotides: TGCGCCAGCAGCTTGGGAGGACGGACAGACGAGCAGTACTTC. Translation gives CASSLGGRTDEQYF. Full variable domain (remainder filled in from reference TRBV5-1 and TRBJ2-7): KAGVTQTPRYLIKTRGQQVTLSCSPISGHRSVSWYQQTPGQGLQFLFEYFSETQRNKGNFPGRFSGRQFSNSRSEMNVSTLELGDSALYLCASSLGGRTDEQYFGPGTRLTVT.

The chain couples TRBV29-1 to TRBJ2-7; 11 positions match TRBD2. The CDR3 length is 13 residues. The germline gives CDR1 SQVTM, CDR2 ANQGSEA. V lost 6 bases to trimming and J lost 3 bases; unmatched junction nucleotides: 4. The CDR3, as DNA: TGCAGCGTCGGTACTAGCGGGAGCTACGAGCAGTACTTC. As protein: CSVGTSGSYEQYF.

The chain combines TRBV6-5 with TRBJ2-1; TRBD1 matches at 9 bases. From germline, CDR1 is MNHEY and CDR2 SVGAGI. The junction had 5 bases not matched to a gene; V was cut back by 2 bases and J by 3 bases. This CDR3 comprises 16 residues. The CDR3 nucleotides read TGTGCCAGCAGTTACAGTTGGGGACAGGGCTACAATGAGCAGTTCTTC. Protein sequence: CASSYSWGQGYNEQFF.

This chain links TRBV4-3 with TRBJ2-1; tentatively, D is TRBD2 (6 bases). V lost 11 bases to trimming and J lost 2 bases, with 16 bases between them. Germline values: CDR1 LGHNA, CDR2 YSLEER. The CDR3 extends over 14 amino acids. Here the CDR3 reads CASSEQRAYNEQFF. Written as DNA, the CDR3 is TGCGCCTCATCCGAACAGCGGGCCTACAATGAGCAGTTCTTC.

V and J are TRBV5-1 and TRBJ2-3; 7 bases agree with TRBD1. The V gene end was trimmed by 4 bases and the J gene end by 2 bases; junction bases not matched to a gene: 19. CDR3 length equals 19 residues. CDR1 and CDR2 (germline): SGHRS, YFSETQ. In DNA, the CDR3 is TGCGCCAGCAGCGTACGACAGGGTGCAGTCCCAATAACCACAGATACGCAGTATTTT. Its protein product is CASSVRQGAVPITTDTQYF. Full variable domain (rest looked up from reference TRBV5-1 and TRBJ2-3): KAGVTQTPRYLIKTRGQQVTLSCSPISGHRSVSWYQQTPGQGLQFLFEYFSETQRNKGNFPGRFSGRQFSNSRSEMNVSTLELGDSALYLCASSVRQGAVPITTDTQYFGPGTRLTVL.

The rearrangement uses TRBV12-3 or TRBV12-4 and TRBJ2-2, with a tentative D call TRBD1 (5 bases). V dropped 6 bases and J dropped 3 bases, with 8 bases sitting between them. This CDR3 is 13 amino acids long. This CDR3 is CASRVQDTGELFF. The CDR3 coding sequence is TGTGCCAGCAGGGTACAGGACACCGGGGAGCTGTTTTTT.

The rearrangement uses TRBV11-1 and TRBJ2-7; D is undetermined. The CDR3 runs to 11 residues. Trimming removed 4 bases from V and 2 bases from J, with 3 bases in between. Looked up from germline, CDR1 is SGHAT and CDR2 is FQDESV (reference sequence). CDR3 sequence reads: CASSSPYEQYF. Written as DNA, the CDR3 is TGTGCCAGCAGCTCTCCCTACGAGCAGTACTTC.

The CDR3 region has the DNA TGTGCCAGCAGGGGTAGACAGGGAGGCCATCAGCCCCAGCATTTT. Encoded protein: CASRGRQGGHQPQHF. V and J are TRBV21-1 and TRBJ1-5; the table calls TRBD1, which could not be checked here. TRBV21-1 is tagged as a pseudogene. The CDR3 runs 15 residues.

V usage is TRBV18 and J usage is TRBJ2-3; 7 bases agree with TRBD1. The CDR3 loop spans 14 amino acids. V lost 4 bases to trimming and J lost 6 bases; unmatched junction nucleotides: 7. Germline-derived CDR1 and CDR2 are KGHSH and LQKENI. Written as DNA, the CDR3 is TGTGCCAGCTCACAGGGACAGTCATGGGATACGCAGTATTTT. It is translated as CASSQGQSWDTQYF.

The gene calls are TRBV27 and TRBJ1-1, with 8 bases identical to TRBD1. Trimming removed 3 bases from V and 8 bases from J; junction bases left unmatched: 2. This CDR3 comprises 12 residues. CDR1 and CDR2 from the germline V gene are MNHEY and SMNVEV (reference sequence). The CDR3 here is CASSLTGAEAFF. In DNA, the CDR3 is TGTGCCAGCAGTTTGACAGGGGCAGAAGCTTTCTTT.

The sample holds one count of this clone. The rearrangement uses TRBV6-5 and TRBJ1-2, with 7 bases that match TRBD1. Germline V CDR1 and CDR2: MNHEY, SVGAGI. Trimming cost V 6 bases and J 3 bases; bases outside gene matches: 10. CDR3 size: 15 residues. The CDR3 DNA sequence: TGTGCCAGCAGCAAATACCGGGACAGTGACTATGGCTACACCTTC. It translates to CASSKYRDSDYGYTF.

This sequence joins TRBV15 and TRBJ1-2; D is unclear. CDR1 LNHNV and CDR2 YYDKDF come from the germline V gene (reference sequence). CDR3 length: 14 amino acids. Trimming pared 5 bases from V and 1 base from J, leaving 11 bases between. Here the CDR3 reads CATSEGGLNYGYTF. The CDR3, as DNA: TGTGCCACCAGCGAAGGAGGACTTAACTATGGCTACACCTTC.

The chain couples TRBV11-3 to TRBJ1-6, with 8 bases aligning to TRBD1. The CDR3 extends over 14 amino acids. Germline V gene data show CDR1 as SGHNT and CDR2 as YENEEA. The V gene end was trimmed by 4 bases and the J gene end by 10 bases; junction bases not matched to a gene: 6. CDR3 region: CASSSGQGGSPLHF. The CDR3 DNA reads as TGTGCCAGCAGCTCTGGACAGGGTGGGTCACCCCTCCACTTT.

The chain carries TRBV5-4 and TRBJ2-1; the D gene is possibly TRBD2 (7 bases). CDR1 SGHNT and CDR2 YYREEE come from the germline V gene (reference sequence). The ends were cut back, 4 bases at V and 10 bases at J, with 21 bases in the middle. There are 15 residues in the CDR3. The CDR3 is CASSPRGGGPREQFF. DNA for the CDR3: TGTGCCAGCAGCCCTAGGGGGGGAGGGCCGAGGGAGCAGTTCTTC.

The rearrangement links TRBV30 to TRBJ1-4; 9 bases agree with TRBD1. After removal of 5 bases from V and 11 bases from J, the junction contained 3 bases not matched to a gene. In germline, CDR1 is GTSNPN, CDR2 SVGIG (reference sequence). CDR3 length equals 11 residues. The CDR3 protein is CAWATGGKLFF. For the CDR3, the DNA is TGTGCCTGGGCTACAGGGGGCAAACTGTTTTTT.

The gene calls are TRBV3-1 (or the pseudogene TRBV3-2) and TRBJ2-3; TRBD1 might be the D (6 bases). This CDR3 is built from 14 residues. V was cut by 0 bases and J by 4 bases, with 8 bases left in between. Germline loops: CDR1 LGHDT, CDR2 YNNKEL (reference sequence). CDR3 in DNA: TGTGCCAGCAGCCAAGACTCAGGGGCAGATACGCAGTATTTT. Protein product: CASSQDSGADTQYF.

V usage is TRBV7-8 and J usage is TRBJ2-2, with D tentatively TRBD1 (6 bases). V lost 1 base to trimming and J lost 4 bases, with 13 bases between them. Germline values: CDR1 SGHVS, CDR2 FQNEAQ. The CDR3 is 16 amino acids. CDR3 DNA sequence: TGTGCCAGCAGCTTAGACCCGGGACACCTCACCGGGGAGCTGTTTTTT. Encoded protein: CASSLDPGHLTGELFF.

This chain connects TRBV7-3 to TRBJ2-5, with TRBD2 matching over 8 bases. Germline V CDR1 and CDR2: SGHTA, FQGTGA. With V trimmed by 5 bases and J by 0 bases, 2 bases remained unmatched. The CDR3 sequence is 14 residues long. Written as DNA, the CDR3 is TGTGCCAGCAGCCTTAGCGGGAACCAAGAGACCCAGTACTTC. As protein: CASSLSGNQETQYF.

This clone appeared once. The chain uses TRBV7-3 and TRBJ1-1; D not certain. Trimming removed 3 bases at V and 0 bases at J, with 5 bases between. Germline loops: CDR1 SGHTA, CDR2 FQGTGA. CDR3 length: 13 amino acids. Here the CDR3 DNA reads TGTGCCAGCAGCTTTCAGATGAACACTGAAGCTTTCTTT. Translation gives CASSFQMNTEAFF.

This chain joins TRBV7-2 and TRBJ2-7; D not certain. Germline V gene lookup returns CDR1 SGHTA and CDR2 FQGNSA. The CDR3 length is 13 residues. Between the trimmed V and J ends, which lost 1 base and 3 bases, there was a span of 7 bases. The CDR3 DNA follows: TGTGCCAGCAGCTTAGGGCATATCTACGAGCAGTACTTC. It is translated as CASSLGHIYEQYF.

The chain joins TRBV3-1 (or the pseudogene TRBV3-2) to TRBJ2-7, with 10 bases matching TRBD1. V lost 5 bases and J lost 3; bases outside the gene matches: 4. This CDR3 is built from 14 residues. Germline CDR1 reads LGHDT; CDR2 reads YNNKEL (reference sequence). CDR3 sequence (DNA): TGTGCCAGCAGCTTGGGACAGGGGATCTACGAGCAGTACTTC. Translation gives CASSLGQGIYEQYF.